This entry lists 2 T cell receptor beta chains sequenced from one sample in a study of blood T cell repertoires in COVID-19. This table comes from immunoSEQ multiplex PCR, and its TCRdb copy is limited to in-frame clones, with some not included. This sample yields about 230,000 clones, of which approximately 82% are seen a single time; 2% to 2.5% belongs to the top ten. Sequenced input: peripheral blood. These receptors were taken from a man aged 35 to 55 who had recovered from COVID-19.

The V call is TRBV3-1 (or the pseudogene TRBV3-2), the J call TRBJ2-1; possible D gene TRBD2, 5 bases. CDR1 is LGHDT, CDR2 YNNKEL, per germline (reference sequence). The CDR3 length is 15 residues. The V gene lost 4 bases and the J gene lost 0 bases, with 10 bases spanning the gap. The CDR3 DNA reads TGTGCCAGCAGCCCTTTGGCGGGCTCCTACAATGAGCAGTTCTTC. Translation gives CASSPLAGSYNEQFF.

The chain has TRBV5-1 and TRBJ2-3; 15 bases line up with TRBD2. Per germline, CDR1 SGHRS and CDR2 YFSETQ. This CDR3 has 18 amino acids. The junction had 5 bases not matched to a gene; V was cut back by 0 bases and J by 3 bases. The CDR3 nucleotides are TGCGCCAGCAGCTTGGTCCCGGGACTAGCGGGAGGTACAGATACGCAGTATTTT. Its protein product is CASSLVPGLAGGTDTQYF.